This TCR beta chain was observed in a study of beta chain features in type 1 diabetes. Notes on the study in general: Any HLA type influence on TCRB rearrangement was left unresolved here. Fewer junction insertions and more nucleotide deletions appeared in type 1 diabetes patients. TCRB CDR3 length was moderately but significantly reduced in all four CD4+ subsets of Type 1 diabetes patients.

Expressed TCRB transcripts were sequenced, since all the RNA that had been isolated was reverse transcribed. Naive, central memory and regulatory T cell samples came to a mean of around 3.3 million reads. TCRdb keeps only in-frame clones here, not all; method: immunoSEQ multiplex PCR. The sample includes 230,000 or so clones, 16% of them seen just once. Based on CD45RO/CCR7/CD25/CD127/CD95/CD27, CD4+ regulatory, stem cell-like memory, naive and central memory cells were sorted. This clone was seen only a few times. The antigen remains undetermined. This CDR3 region has 16 residues. Germline CDR1 is SEHNR and CDR2 is FQNEAQ (reference sequence). Germline trimming cut 4 bases from V and 1 base from J; bases unmatched to any gene: 3.

The chain links TRBV7-9 to TRBJ2-3; TRBD2 matches 12 bases. This receptor was identified in a man in his thirties or forties with type 1 diabetes. The sequenced material came from naive CD4+ T cells from blood. CDR3 coding DNA: TGTGCCAGCAGCTACCGACTAGCGGGAGGCACAGATACGCAGTATTTT. Residues: CASSYRLAGGTDTQYF.